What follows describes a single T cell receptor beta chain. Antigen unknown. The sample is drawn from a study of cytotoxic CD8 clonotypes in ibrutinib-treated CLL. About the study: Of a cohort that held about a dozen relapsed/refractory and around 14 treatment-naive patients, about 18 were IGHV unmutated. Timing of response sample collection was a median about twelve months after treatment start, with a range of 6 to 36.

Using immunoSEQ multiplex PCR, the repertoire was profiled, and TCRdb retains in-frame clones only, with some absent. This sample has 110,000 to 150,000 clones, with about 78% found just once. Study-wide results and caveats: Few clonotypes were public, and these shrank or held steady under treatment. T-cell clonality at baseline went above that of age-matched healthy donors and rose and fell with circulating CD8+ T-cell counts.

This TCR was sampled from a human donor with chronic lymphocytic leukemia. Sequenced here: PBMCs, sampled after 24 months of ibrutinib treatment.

DNA for the CDR3: TGTGCCAGCAGCGGAGGGACCTATGGGGATACGCAGTATTTT. This sequence encodes CASSGGTYGDTQYF. The chain joins TRBV9 to TRBJ2-3; the D gene could be TRBD1 or TRBD2 (5 bases each). V lost 3 bases to trimming and J lost 6 bases, with 14 bases between them. The CDR3 runs 14 residues. The germline V gene encodes CDR1 SGDLS and CDR2 YYNGEE.